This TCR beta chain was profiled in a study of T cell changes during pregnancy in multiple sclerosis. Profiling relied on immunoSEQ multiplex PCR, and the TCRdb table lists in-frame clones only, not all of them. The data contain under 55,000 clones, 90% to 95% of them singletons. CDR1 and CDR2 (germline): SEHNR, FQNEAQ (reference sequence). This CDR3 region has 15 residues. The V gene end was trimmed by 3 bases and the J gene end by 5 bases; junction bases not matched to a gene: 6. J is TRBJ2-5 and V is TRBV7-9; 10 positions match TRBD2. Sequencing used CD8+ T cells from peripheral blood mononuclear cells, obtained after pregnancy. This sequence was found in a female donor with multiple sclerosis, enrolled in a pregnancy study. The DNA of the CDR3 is TGTGCCAGCAGCTTGGGAGCGGGGGGGCTGGAGACCCAGTACTTC. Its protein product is CASSLGAGGLETQYF.